The next 5 T cell receptor beta chains were all read from a single sample in a study of OX40 agonist ivuxolimab in advanced cancers. Sequencing used immunoSEQ multiplex PCR; TCRdb keeps in-frame clones, though not all of them. The sample consists of approximately 81,000 clones, 85% to 90% of them appearing once. Material: CD4+ or CD8+ T cells sorted from blood, obtained in a trial of the OX40 agonist ivuxolimab. Receptors originate from an adult with an advanced solid tumor such as melanoma, head and neck, liver or kidney cancer.

V and J are TRBV18 and TRBJ1-2; 8 positions match TRBD1. The CDR3 is 15 residues long. V lost 3 bases and J lost 4; bases outside the gene matches: 7. Germline V gives CDR1 KGHSH, CDR2 LQKENI. The CDR3 sequence: CASSPPGTGGYGYTF. The DNA for the CDR3 is TGTGCCAGCTCACCCCCCGGGACAGGCGGCTATGGCTACACCTTC.

V and J are TRBV14 and TRBJ2-1; D may be TRBD1 or TRBD2 (5 bases each). The CDR3 is 15 residues long. Deletions cut 4 bases from V and 0 bases from J, with 10 bases between. Looked up from germline, CDR1 is SGHDN and CDR2 is FVKESK. The CDR3 spells CASSPRGGSYNEQFF. CDR3 DNA sequence: TGTGCCAGCAGCCCTCGGGGCGGCTCCTACAATGAGCAGTTCTTC.

This sequence joins TRBV28 and TRBJ1-2, with unresolved D. Germline CDR1 is MDHEN and CDR2 is SYDVKM. V lost 6 bases and J 0 bases, leaving 11 bases between the germline ends. The length of the CDR3 is 14 residues. CDR3 in amino acids: CASRRLGPNYGYTF. In nucleotides, the CDR3 is TGTGCCAGCAGGAGACTTGGTCCTAACTATGGCTACACCTTC.

This clone was recorded once. This chain uses TRBV5-1 with TRBJ1-4, with a possible D match to TRBD1 (5 bases). CDR3 length: 14 amino acids. Trimming took off 0 bases at V and 8 bases at J, with 11 bases between the two ends. Germline CDR1 SGHRS, CDR2 YFSETQ. The CDR3 reads CASSLAGTREKLFF. CDR3 sequence (DNA): TGCGCCAGCAGCTTGGCCGGGACGCGGGAAAAACTGTTTTTT.

The CDR3 DNA is TGTGCCAGCAGCCCAGGGGGCGCAAGGACCTACAATGAGCAGTTCTTC. It encodes CASSPGGARTYNEQFF. The chain joins TRBV11-2 to TRBJ2-1, with 8 bases identical to TRBD1. Trimming cost V 5 bases and J 2 bases; bases outside gene matches: 8. The CDR3 contains 16 residues. Per the germline V gene, CDR1 is SGHAT and CDR2 is FQNNGV.